This is a list of T cell receptor beta chains from one sample in a study of T cells after yellow fever vaccination. TCRdb called the 5' RACE reads again in MiXCR, with one record for every CDR3 protein. Among some 670,000 distinct CDR3 sequences, around 12% were seen once, and the ten largest hold about 16%. Sequenced here: PBMCs, sampled on the day of the yellow fever booster vaccination. All receptors derive from a man aged 25 to 40 who received the YFV17D yellow fever vaccine. Each CDR3 is given with its conserved first and last residue. The D gene is left open where the match is weak. The size of a clone is reported for some rows only, either as once, few or many, or as a class for expanded clones.

V gene: TRBV11-3
clone size: few
J gene: TRBJ2-5
D gene: TRBD1
CDR3 protein: CASSPTGSLGTQYF
CDR3 DNA: TGTGCCAGCAGTCCGACAGGGTCTTTAGGGACCCAGTACTTC

V gene: TRBV11-2
clone size: -
J gene: TRBJ1-1
D gene: -
CDR3 protein: CASSFGGTGLLLMNTEAFF
CDR3 DNA: TGTGCCAGCAGCTTTGGTGGAACGGGACTTCTTCTGATGAACACTGAAGCTTTCTTT

V gene: TRBV12-3/TRBV12-4
clone size: -
J gene: TRBJ2-7
D gene: -
CDR3 protein: CASSLELGSYEQYF
CDR3 DNA: TGTGCCAGCAGTTTAGAACTAGGAAGTTACGAGCAGTACTTC

V gene: TRBV11-2
clone size: -
J gene: TRBJ2-1
D gene: TRBD2
CDR3 protein: CASSLEFGPSGNLLISYNEQFF
CDR3 DNA: TGTGCCAGCAGCTTAGAATTTGGGCCTAGCGGAAACTTATTAATCTCCTACAATGAGCAGTTCTTC

V gene: TRBV25-1
clone size: few
J gene: TRBJ2-7
D gene: -
CDR3 protein: CASSGRGVDEQYF
CDR3 DNA: TGTGCCAGCAGTGGCAGGGGGGTCGACGAGCAGTACTTC

V gene: TRBV11-3
clone size: -
J gene: TRBJ2-2
D gene: -
CDR3 protein: CASSPRRDVGGELVF
CDR3 DNA: TGTGCCAGCAGCCCCCGACGGGATGTCGGCGGGGAGCTGGTTTTT

V gene: TRBV18
clone size: -
J gene: TRBJ1-1
D gene: TRBD1
CDR3 protein: CASSRGQGLTFF
CDR3 DNA: TGTGCCAGCTCACGCGGACAGGGCTTAACTTTCTTT

V gene: TRBV20-1
clone size: -
J gene: TRBJ1-2
D gene: -
CDR3 protein: CSASGVERTYGYTF
CDR3 DNA: TGCAGTGCTAGCGGTGTAGAACGTACCTATGGCTACACCTTC

V gene: TRBV28
clone size: few
J gene: TRBJ2-7
D gene: -
CDR3 protein: CASSGTPSYEQYF
CDR3 DNA: TGTGCCAGCAGTGGGACGCCGAGCTACGAGCAGTACTTC

V gene: TRBV29-1
clone size: -
J gene: TRBJ2-5
D gene: -
CDR3 protein: CSAKEGETQYF
CDR3 DNA: TGCAGCGCAAAAGAAGGGGAGACCCAGTACTTC

V gene: TRBV7-2
clone size: few
J gene: TRBJ2-1
D gene: -
CDR3 protein: CASSFAGNPYNEQFF
CDR3 DNA: TGTGCCAGCAGCTTTGCGGGGAACCCCTACAATGAGCAGTTCTTC

V gene: TRBV10-3
clone size: few
J gene: TRBJ2-1
D gene: TRBD2
CDR3 protein: CAINTAGASSYNEQFF
CDR3 DNA: TGTGCCATAAACACAGCGGGGGCCAGCTCCTACAATGAGCAGTTCTTC

V gene: TRBV3-1
clone size: many
J gene: TRBJ2-7
D gene: TRBD1
CDR3 protein: CASSQPRTGPYEQYF
CDR3 DNA: TGTGCCAGCAGCCAACCGAGGACAGGCCCCTACGAGCAGTACTTC

V gene: TRBV6-5
clone size: few
J gene: TRBJ2-5
D gene: -
CDR3 protein: CASSSEFRETQYF
CDR3 DNA: TGTGCCAGCAGTTCAGAATTCCGAGAGACCCAGTACTTC

V gene: TRBV7-2
clone size: few
J gene: TRBJ2-7
D gene: -
CDR3 protein: CASSLAAGRRYEQYF
CDR3 DNA: TGTGCCAGCAGCTTAGCGGCAGGTCGCCGCTACGAGCAGTACTTC

V gene: TRBV20-1
clone size: once
J gene: TRBJ1-5
D gene: -
CDR3 protein: CSARESQGYQPQHF
CDR3 DNA: TGCAGTGCTAGAGAGTCCCAGGGATATCAGCCCCAGCATTTT

V gene: TRBV15
clone size: -
J gene: TRBJ2-1
D gene: -
CDR3 protein: CAASRAYLGASGYNEQFF
CDR3 DNA: TGTGCCGCCAGCAGAGCCTACTTGGGGGCTAGCGGATACAATGAGCAGTTCTTC

V gene: TRBV5-1
clone size: few
J gene: TRBJ2-2
D gene: TRBD2
CDR3 protein: CASSFLAGAYTGELFF
CDR3 DNA: TGCGCCAGCAGCTTTCTAGCGGGAGCGTACACCGGGGAGCTGTTTTTT

V gene: TRBV7-2
clone size: few
J gene: TRBJ2-1
D gene: -
CDR3 protein: CASSLDRARKNEQFF
CDR3 DNA: TGTGCCAGCAGCTTAGATCGGGCTAGAAAGAATGAGCAGTTCTTC

V gene: TRBV20-1
clone size: few
J gene: TRBJ2-5
D gene: -
CDR3 protein: CSARNSGPQETQYF
CDR3 DNA: TGCAGTGCTAGGAACTCGGGGCCTCAAGAGACCCAGTACTTC

V gene: TRBV2
clone size: -
J gene: TRBJ2-1
D gene: -
CDR3 protein: CASRLRLANYNEQFF
CDR3 DNA: TGTGCCAGCAGGTTACGTCTAGCGAACTACAATGAGCAGTTCTTC

V gene: TRBV7-9
clone size: many
J gene: TRBJ2-7
D gene: TRBD2
CDR3 protein: CASSEAGAFEQYF
CDR3 DNA: TGTGCCAGCAGCGAAGCGGGAGCATTCGAGCAGTACTTC

V gene: TRBV19
clone size: many
J gene: TRBJ2-4
D gene: -
CDR3 protein: CASSIDAKNIQYF
CDR3 DNA: TGTGCCAGTAGTATAGATGCCAAAAACATTCAGTACTTC

V gene: TRBV5-4
clone size: -
J gene: TRBJ2-2
D gene: TRBD1
CDR3 protein: CASSLQGATGELFF
CDR3 DNA: TGTGCCAGCAGCTTACAGGGGGCGACCGGGGAGCTGTTTTTT

V gene: TRBV4-1
clone size: -
J gene: TRBJ2-3
D gene: -
CDR3 protein: CASSPRLLGGTQYF
CDR3 DNA: TGTGCCAGCAGCCCCCGGCTCCTAGGCGGTACGCAGTATTTT

V gene: TRBV7-2
clone size: -
J gene: TRBJ2-3
D gene: TRBD2
CDR3 protein: CASSPLTGGFYF
CDR3 DNA: TGTGCCAGCAGCCCGCTAACGGGAGGTTTTTATTTT

V gene: TRBV14
clone size: -
J gene: TRBJ2-3
D gene: -
CDR3 protein: CASSQVWTTDTQYF
CDR3 DNA: TGTGCCAGCAGCCAAGTGTGGACTACAGATACGCAGTATTTT

V gene: TRBV29-1
clone size: few
J gene: TRBJ2-3
D gene: TRBD1
CDR3 protein: CSVTGTGSTDTQYF
CDR3 DNA: TGCAGCGTGACAGGGACAGGTAGCACAGATACGCAGTATTTT

V gene: TRBV20-1
clone size: few
J gene: TRBJ1-5
D gene: -
CDR3 protein: CSASKGREQPQHF
CDR3 DNA: TGCAGTGCTAGTAAGGGAAGGGAGCAGCCCCAGCATTTT

V gene: TRBV6-1
clone size: -
J gene: TRBJ2-7
D gene: -
CDR3 protein: CASIGVSYSTYEQYF
CDR3 DNA: TGTGCCAGCATCGGGGTGTCCTACTCTACCTACGAGCAGTACTTC

V gene: TRBV7-9
clone size: many
J gene: TRBJ2-3
D gene: TRBD2
CDR3 protein: CASSSRLAGTDTQYF
CDR3 DNA: TGTGCCAGCAGCTCACGACTAGCGGGCACAGATACGCAGTATTTT